This passage covers 29 T cell receptor beta chains from one sample sequenced in a study of CXCR3-negative and CXCR3-positive naive CD8 T cells. Via 5' RACE with UMI labels, TRB cDNA libraries were prepared. Reanalyzing the 5' RACE reads, TCRdb keeps one entry per CDR3 protein, without DNA. Its table records about 81,000 distinct CDR3 sequences. The material sequenced was naive CXCR3- CD8+ T cells from blood. Regarding subset: CD45RO-CCR7+CD27+CD95- naive CD8+ T cells lacking CXCR3 (TNR3-). Every receptor here comes from a human donor in good health. Some clones in this sample may be carry-over from other donors' samples.

V usage is TRBV4-1 and J usage is TRBJ1-2; TCRdb names TRBD1, which stays unverified in the absence of DNA. Germline assignment: CDR1 MGHRA and CDR2 YSYEKL. The length of the CDR3 is 16 residues. CDR3 protein: CASSAPGTGVDYGYTF.

The chain is built from TRBV2 and TRBJ2-3. Per germline, CDR1 SNHLY and CDR2 FYNNEI. The CDR3 has 18 amino acids. This chain's CDR3 is CASSEGADQAEDTDTQYF.

The genes are TRBV24-1 and TRBJ2-2; TCRdb calls TRBD1, which cannot be checked without DNA. Germline CDR1 and CDR2: KGHDR and SFDVKD. This CDR3 spans 14 amino acids. CDR3 region: CATSDSGGAGELFF.

V usage is TRBV11-3 and J usage is TRBJ2-1. Germline V lookup: CDR1 SGHNT, CDR2 YENEEA. CDR3 length: 15 amino acids. The CDR3 reads CASSLGGLGYNEQFF.

V gene TRBV5-1 combines with J gene TRBJ2-7; there is no DNA to check the TCRdb D call of TRBD1. Looked up from germline, CDR1 is SGHRS and CDR2 is YFSETQ. This CDR3 is built from 19 residues. The CDR3 sequence: CASSLGAGGRGSPSYEQYF.

The V gene is TRBV12-3 or TRBV12-4, the J gene TRBJ2-2; the TRBD2 assignment by TCRdb is unverifiable without DNA. This CDR3 is built from 16 residues. CDR3 protein: CASPGLAGEAAGELFF.

The chain combines TRBV12-3 or TRBV12-4 with TRBJ2-2. The CDR3 contains 14 residues. The CDR3 sequence: CASSLSSNTGELFF.

The V gene is TRBV10-3, the J gene TRBJ1-2. The germline CDR1 and CDR2 sequences are ENHRY and SYGVKD. There are 15 residues in the CDR3. CDR3 in amino acids: CAISVPMGANYGYTF.

The chain recombines TRBV7-9 with TRBJ2-1; TCRdb's D call of TRBD2 is untestable without DNA. The CDR3 spans 16 residues. Germline V gene data show CDR1 as SEHNR and CDR2 as FQNEAQ (reference sequence). Here the CDR3 reads CASSPERGGSYNEQFF.

The V call is TRBV20-1, the J call TRBJ2-7; with no DNA, the TCRdb D assignment of TRBD1 cannot be verified. Germline V gives CDR1 DFQATT, CDR2 SNEGSKA (reference sequence). CDR3 length: 15 residues. CDR3 sequence: CSARDRQRGPYEQYF.

The CDR3 loop is CASSLLAGGPNEQFF. The V and J genes are TRBV6-5 and TRBJ2-1; the D call from TCRdb, TRBD2, cannot be confirmed without DNA. Germline CDR1 reads MNHEY; CDR2 reads SVGAGI. The CDR3 runs 15 residues.

The rearrangement joins TRBV29-1 to TRBJ2-7. The CDR3 runs to 14 residues. Germline V gene data show CDR1 as SQVTM and CDR2 as ANQGSEA. CDR3: CSVDLFGNSYEQYF.

The chain uses TRBV12-3 or TRBV12-4 and TRBJ2-2. This CDR3 spans 12 amino acids. This CDR3 reads CASSPASGELFF.

J is TRBJ2-5 and V is TRBV10-3. CDR1 is ENHRY and CDR2 is SYGVKD in the germline V gene. The CDR3 extends over 12 amino acids. The chain's CDR3 is CASRTDEETQYF.

The V gene is TRBV4-1, the J gene TRBJ2-7; TCRdb lists TRBD2, though no DNA is available to test this call. CDR3 size: 16 residues. Germline CDR1 reads MGHRA; CDR2 reads YSYEKL. The CDR3 here is CASSQTLAGGNYEQYF.

The chain couples TRBV29-1 to TRBJ2-7; TCRdb's assignment of TRBD2 cannot be checked, as there is no DNA. The germline gives CDR1 SQVTM, CDR2 ANQGSEA. CDR3 length: 13 residues. The CDR3: CSVRLAGSYEQYF.

The chain combines TRBV10-2 with TRBJ2-1; as DNA is missing, the TRBD2 call by TCRdb cannot be tested. Germline lookup yields CDR1 WSHSY and CDR2 SAAADI. The CDR3 is 15 residues long. CDR3 sequence reads: CASSEEAEGGNEQFF.

This chain connects TRBV15 to TRBJ2-3. Germline CDR1 reads LNHNV; CDR2 reads YYDKDF (reference sequence). The CDR3 is made up of 12 amino acids. This CDR3 reads CATSRGGDTQYF. Full variable domain (missing parts from reference TRBV15 and TRBJ2-3): DAMVIQNPRYQVTQFGKPVTLSCSQTLNHNVMYWYQQKSSQAPKLLFHYYDKDFNNEADTPDNFQSRRPNTSFCFLDIRSPGLGDTAMYLCATSRGGDTQYFGPGTRLTVL.

The chain recombines TRBV28 with TRBJ2-2. Per germline, CDR1 MDHEN and CDR2 SYDVKM. The CDR3 loop spans 15 amino acids. The CDR3 sequence: CASSYRVRNTGELFF.

The V and J genes are TRBV5-5 and TRBJ2-3; TCRdb's D call, TRBD1, is unchecked because there is no DNA. The CDR3 length is 21 residues. Germline V lookup: CDR1 SGHKS, CDR2 YYEKEE (reference sequence). The CDR3 loop reads CASSLVAPGTGGQSSTDTQYF.

The chain combines TRBV29-1 with TRBJ2-1; TCRdb selects TRBD2, and the lack of DNA leaves this call unchecked. The CDR3 has 12 residues. CDR1 SQVTM and CDR2 ANQGSEA come from the germline V gene. The CDR3: CSVVPPYNEQFF.

The rearrangement joins TRBV20-1 to TRBJ1-1. This CDR3 has 14 amino acids. The germline gives CDR1 DFQATT, CDR2 SNEGSKA (reference sequence). CDR3 amino acids: CSARDTGLNTEAFF.

The chain joins TRBV27 to TRBJ2-3; absent DNA, TCRdb's TRBD1 call cannot be checked. The CDR3 sequence is 16 residues long. Germline values: CDR1 MNHEY, CDR2 SMNVEV (reference sequence). CDR3 protein: CASSLWGRPSTDTQYF.

J is TRBJ2-3 and V is TRBV19; TCRdb designates TRBD1, a call that cannot be tested without DNA. The CDR3 runs to 13 residues. The germline V gene encodes CDR1 LNHDA and CDR2 SQIVND (reference sequence). The CDR3 reads CATNRDGADTQYF. The full variable domain, its missing parts supplied by reference TRBV19 and TRBJ2-3, is DGGITQSPKYLFRKEGQNVTLSCEQNLNHDAMYWYRQDPGQGLRLIYYSQIVNDFQKGDIAEGYSVSREKKESFPLTVTSAQKNPTAFYLCATNRDGADTQYFGPGTRLTVL.

V gene TRBV29-1 combines with J gene TRBJ2-2; TCRdb outputs TRBD1, but without DNA this stays unchecked. The length of the CDR3 is 14 residues. Looked up from germline, CDR1 is SQVTM and CDR2 is ANQGSEA. The CDR3 spells CSVEGTGGFGELFF.

This chain connects TRBV15 to TRBJ1-1; no DNA is available, so the TRBD1 call from TCRdb remains unchecked. Germline loops: CDR1 LNHNV, CDR2 YYDKDF (reference sequence). The CDR3 extends over 15 amino acids. CDR3 sequence reads: CATSREGTGNTEAFF.

This chain's CDR3 is CASSFGVFGMNTEAFF. The chain uses TRBV7-9 and TRBJ1-1. The CDR3 runs to 16 residues. The V gene's germline CDR1 is SEHNR and CDR2 FQNEAQ (reference sequence). The full variable domain, completed using reference TRBV7-9 and TRBJ1-1, is DTGVSQNPRHKITKRGQNVTFRCDPISEHNRLYWYRQTLGQGPEFLTYFQNEAQLEKSRLLSDRFSAERPKGSFSTLEIQRTEQGDSAMYLCASSFGVFGMNTEAFFGQGTRLTVV.

J is TRBJ1-1 and V is TRBV9; lacking DNA, the TRBD1 call made by TCRdb goes unchecked. Per the germline V gene, CDR1 is SGDLS and CDR2 is YYNGEE. CDR3 length: 15 residues. The CDR3 loop reads CASSVVGDSITEAFF.

The chain has TRBV10-3 and TRBJ2-3; the TCRdb call, TRBD1, lacks DNA for checking. CDR3 length equals 16 residues. Germline V gene lookup returns CDR1 ENHRY and CDR2 SYGVKD. This CDR3 is CAISTPGGRLVDTQYF.